This is a list of T cell receptor beta chains from one sample in a study of cytomegalovirus exposure and HLA in healthy donors. The assay was immunoSEQ multiplex PCR, and TCRdb's table has in-frame clones only and misses some. This sample has approximately 110,000 clones, with over 70% found just once. The sequencing sample was made of PBMCs. The source of these receptors is a woman aged 40 to 50 in good health and CMV-seronegative. CDR3s include the opening cysteine and the closing phenylalanine or tryptophan. The listing skips clone size in some rows; elsewhere it reads once, few, many or a size class.

J | V | size | CDR3
TRBJ1-2 | TRBV10-3 | - | CAISEGQGALSGYTF
TRBJ2-3 | TRBV10-3 | - | CAIRTGTASISSTDTQYF
TRBJ2-7 | TRBV28 | - | CASKAGGQYPFEQYF
TRBJ1-5 | TRBV5-4 | - | CASSLQGSQPQHF
TRBJ2-7 | TRBV29-1 | few | CSVADVEGLLAGGPREQYF
TRBJ2-7 | TRBV6-1 | few | CASTHQGQTYEQYF
TRBJ2-7 | TRBV15 | once | CATSSERMDIGSEQYF
- | TRBV4-1 | few | CASSRGPQVPKGQGREYEQYF
TRBJ2-1 | TRBV7-8 | - | CASSRGPSGRLWEQFF
TRBJ2-3 | TRBV7-2 | - | CASSADRGQSTDTQYF
TRBJ1-2 | TRBV4-3 | - | CASSQRTGSAYGYTF
TRBJ2-5 | TRBV7-3 | - | CASSRGGGETQYF
TRBJ2-3 | TRBV7-3 | - | CASSSTGADTQYF
TRBJ2-3 | TRBV6-5 | - | CASSYSPSGMTDTQYF
TRBJ2-2 | TRBV7-2 | - | CASSLATGTGELFF
TRBJ1-5 | TRBV15 | few | CATSGTGGIQPQHF
TRBJ2-1 | TRBV18 | - | CASSPPGTRDGRNEQFF
TRBJ2-2 | TRBV7-3 | - | CASSLGSGFGELFF
TRBJ1-6 | TRBV5-1 | few | CASSLALGDSPLHF
TRBJ2-1 | TRBV29-1 | once | CSVVASGSRYNEQFF
TRBJ1-6 | TRBV10-3 | - | CAISERQASNSPLHF
TRBJ1-1 | TRBV2 | - | CASSELFRNTEAFF
TRBJ2-5 | TRBV7-3 | few | CASSISGRRIGETQYF
TRBJ2-7 | TRBV28 | - | CASSLEVAGPYEQYF
TRBJ2-7 | TRBV7-9 | - | CASSLDMGSAAPYEQYF
TRBJ1-5 | TRBV6-6 | - | CASSLGQGSNQPQHF
TRBJ1-5 | TRBV18 | - | CASSGMGGGQPQHF
TRBJ1-2 | TRBV10-3 | few | CATRDVAGHGYTF
TRBJ1-4 | TRBV7-2 | - | CASSPRPGWEKLFF
TRBJ2-2 | TRBV6-6 | - | CASSYNVQAVVELFF
TRBJ2-1 | TRBV15 | - | CATSFGLAGDNEQFF
TRBJ1-4 | TRBV10-3 | - | CAISESRTDNEKLFF
TRBJ2-1 | TRBV5-1 | - | CASSPGTTDIYEQFF
TRBJ2-4 | TRBV7-8 | - | CASSSNRGAQNIQYF
TRBJ1-1 | TRBV28 | - | CASSLPGTANTEAFF
TRBJ2-1 | TRBV9 | - | CASSVLGGPDYNEQFF
TRBJ2-3 | TRBV7-3 | - | CASSLKLAGGPDTQYF
TRBJ2-1 | TRBV7-3 | - | CASSLDSDFSEQFF
TRBJ2-7 | TRBV7-2 | - | CASSLVGGTSSSYEQYF
TRBJ2-5 | TRBV9 | - | CASSRQGAVETQYF
TRBJ2-2 | TRBV28 | once | CASTTGFTGELFF
TRBJ1-1 | TRBV10-3 | - | CAISETGSHTEAFF